This record looks at one T cell receptor beta chain sequence and its context. The antigen remains unidentified. This entry comes from a study of shared clonotypes between healthy human individuals. Overall study context: CD4 naive cells filled three plates per donor, CD4 memory three, CD8 naive two and CD8 memory one.

TCRdb's table, derived via immunoSEQ multiplex PCR, lists solely in-frame clones and lacks some. Found here are about 980,000 clones, approximately 80% of them singletons; the top ten hold approximately 1.5%. J was trimmed by 1 base and V by 3 bases; bases with no gene match: 5. This CDR3 has 15 residues. Per germline, CDR1 MNHEY and CDR2 SMNVEV (reference sequence). Study-level points and caveats: Sampling covered nothing but blood. Tissue TCR repertoires likely differ from those found in blood. Relative to their counterparts shared across all four donors, non-shared clonotypes exhibited diminished generation probabilities.

V and J are TRBV27 and TRBJ2-7; 8 bases align to TRBD1. Source material: memory CD4+ T cells sorted from blood. Stated subset: CD45RA-negative fraction. This clonotype was obtained from a man between 18 and 29 years old in good health. This chain's CDR3 is CASSLGTGGSYEQYF. The CDR3 region has the DNA TGTGCCAGCAGTTTGGGGACAGGAGGGTCCTACGAGCAGTACTTC.